This TCR beta chain emerged from a study of T cell responses to AZD1222 COVID-19 vaccine. Study-level results: Seropositive AZD1222 recipients at baseline numbered only five or six. Dominant at 160-218 and 743-854, vaccine-associated CD4 TCRs also spanned spike. Of spike-specific TCRs, nearly half reportedly target regions left unmutated in variants.

Per the germline V gene, CDR1 is SNHLY and CDR2 is FYNNEI. This CDR3 spans 16 amino acids. Trimming removed 5 bases at V and 7 bases at J, with 21 bases between. Profiled with immunoSEQ multiplex PCR; TCRdb holds only in-frame clones, not every one. The sample has roughly 160,000 clones, 85% to 90% seen once. Concerning this clone: Its target is unknown.

The starting material was peripheral blood, obtained 28 days after the second AZD1222 dose. The receptor was derived from an adult who received the AZD1222 COVID-19 vaccine. The chain combines TRBV2 with TRBJ2-1; D perhaps matches TRBD2 (5 bases). The CDR3 bases are TGTGCCAGCAGTCTTAGGACTCCCTCCCGTACAAATGAGCAGTTCTTC. Its protein product is CASSLRTPSRTNEQFF.